These 32 T cell receptor beta chains share one sample of origin, sequenced in a study of blood T cell repertoires in COVID-19. Assay: immunoSEQ multiplex PCR; the TCRdb copy retains only in-frame clones and omits some. The sample comprises over 250,000 clones, 87% of which are singletons, and around 9% rests with the top ten. Sequencing was performed on PBMCs or T cells enriched from blood (not recorded which). The receptor set was obtained from a woman in her late teens or twenties who had recovered from COVID-19.

The chain couples TRBV5-1 to TRBJ2-5, with 10 bases aligning to TRBD1. The CDR3 is made up of 16 amino acids. The V gene's germline CDR1 is SGHRS and CDR2 YFSETQ. Unmatched junction bases numbered 8, after V lost 3 bases and J lost 3 bases. Written as DNA, the CDR3 is TGCGCCAGCAGCTCAAAGCCGGGACAGGGGAAAGAGACCCAGTACTTC. This sequence encodes CASSSKPGQGKETQYF.

The V call is TRBV4-3, the J call TRBJ2-3; D gene ambiguous. The CDR3 is 15 amino acids. V lost 5 bases and J 0 bases, leaving 12 bases between the germline ends. Germline V gene sequence: CDR1 LGHNA, CDR2 YSLEER. The CDR3 sequence: CASSYKARSTDTQYF. The CDR3 DNA follows: TGCGCCAGCAGCTACAAGGCGCGGAGCACAGATACGCAGTATTTT.

The rearrangement links TRBV7-2 to TRBJ2-1, with 8 positions matching TRBD2. The CDR3 contains 16 residues. Germline V gene sequence: CDR1 SGHTA, CDR2 FQGNSA. With 3 bases clipped from V and 9 bases from J, the junction kept 13 bases outside the gene matches. As DNA, the CDR3 is TGTGCCAGCAGCTTTGATTACGGGGGGGCCAGAGGTGAGCAGTTCTTC. Its translation is CASSFDYGGARGEQFF.

The chain carries TRBV9 and TRBJ2-5, with 7 bases matching TRBD2. Germline values: CDR1 SGDLS, CDR2 YYNGEE. J lost 0 bases, V lost 5 bases, and 7 bases had no gene match. The CDR3 spans 15 residues. In DNA, the CDR3 is TGTGCCAGCAGTTTAAGCGGGAACAACCAAGAGACCCAGTACTTC. It specifies CASSLSGNNQETQYF.

The chain links TRBV7-8 to TRBJ1-1; D ambiguous. The V end was cut by 0 bases, the J end by 1 base, with 6 bases between. Germline CDR1 SGHVS, CDR2 FQNEAQ. This CDR3 has 14 amino acids. The chain's CDR3 is CASSLASQNTEAFF. CDR3 sequence (DNA): TGTGCCAGCAGCTTAGCATCACAGAACACTGAAGCTTTCTTT.

V gene TRBV30 combines with J gene TRBJ1-4; D is perhaps TRBD1 (6 bases). Germline loops: CDR1 GTSNPN, CDR2 SVGIG (reference sequence). This CDR3 has 15 residues. The V and J ends lost 3 bases and 7 bases respectively, with 18 bases between them. CDR3 sequence reads: CAWSALPGQGEKLFF. The CDR3 DNA is TGTGCCTGGAGCGCCCTGCCGGGACAAGGTGAAAAACTGTTTTTT. The full variable domain, its missing parts supplied by reference TRBV30 and TRBJ1-4, is SQTIHQWPATLVQPVGSPLSLECTVEGTSNPNLYWYRQAAGRGLQLLFYSVGIGQISSEVPQNLSASRPQDRQFILSSKKLLLSDSGFYLCAWSALPGQGEKLFFGSGTQLSVL.

The V and J genes are TRBV9 and TRBJ2-3, with 9 bases identical to TRBD2. The germline CDR1 and CDR2 sequences are SGDLS and YYNGEE. The CDR3 has 16 amino acids. Trimming cost V 0 bases and J 3 bases; bases outside gene matches: 5. DNA for the CDR3: TGTGCCAGCAGCGTAGGGCTAGCGGGGACGACAGATACGCAGTATTTT. Its protein is CASSVGLAGTTDTQYF.

V and J are TRBV9 and TRBJ2-5, with 12 bases lining up with TRBD2. Trimming took 3 bases from V and 5 from J; bases not matched to a gene: 5. The V gene's germline CDR1 is SGDLS and CDR2 YYNGEE. The CDR3 totals 15 residues. Here the CDR3 DNA reads TGTGCCAGCAGCGCTAGCGGGGGGGCCGGGGAGACCCAGTACTTC. As protein: CASSASGGAGETQYF.

This clone is a singleton in its sample. This sample also contains other DNA sequences that code for the same CDR3. This sequence joins TRBV6-5 and TRBJ2-5; 8 nucleotides align to TRBD1. Trimming at V came to 6 bases and at J to 5 bases, leaving 5 bases not matched to a gene. The CDR3 length is 13 residues. The germline CDR1 and CDR2 sequences are MNHEY and SVGAGI. This CDR3 is CASSTGGGETQYF. The CDR3 DNA sequence: TGTGCCAGCAGCACAGGGGGTGGGGAGACCCAGTACTTC.

CDR3 sequence reads: CASSDGGSYEQYF. CDR3 in DNA: TGTGCCAGCAGTGACGGCGGTTCCTACGAGCAGTACTTC. The V and J genes are TRBV6-1 and TRBJ2-7; D unresolved. The CDR3 extends over 13 amino acids. Trimming removed 3 bases from V and 1 base from J, with 7 bases in between. CDR1 and CDR2 (germline): MNHNS, SASEGT.

The chain links TRBV29-1 to TRBJ2-7; 9 bases are shared with TRBD1. The germline gives CDR1 SQVTM, CDR2 ANQGSEA. CDR3 length: 14 residues. Unmatched junction bases numbered 10, after V lost 6 bases and J lost 4 bases. CDR3 region: CSVEGQGSYYEQYF. DNA of the CDR3: TGCAGCGTCGAGGGACAGGGTTCCTATTACGAGCAGTACTTC.

The V call is TRBV29-1, the J call TRBJ1-1; 7 positions agree with TRBD1. Germline CDR1 SQVTM, CDR2 ANQGSEA. CDR3 length: 13 residues. Unmatched junction bases numbered 3, after V lost 4 bases and J lost 1 base. The DNA of the CDR3 is TGCAGCGTTGTCAACAGGGGGAACACTGAAGCTTTCTTT. Amino acids: CSVVNRGNTEAFF.

The chain couples TRBV6-5 to TRBJ2-3, with 11 bases lining up with TRBD2. V shed 2 bases, J shed 5 bases, and the junction held 3 bases outside the gene matches. CDR1 is MNHEY and CDR2 is SVGAGI in the germline V gene. CDR3 length: 15 amino acids. The CDR3 nucleotides read TGTGCCAGCAGTTACGCTAGCGGGAGGATAGATACGCAGTATTTT. Its translation: CASSYASGRIDTQYF.

The chain employs TRBV7-2 and TRBJ2-4; 10 nucleotides match TRBD1. Per germline, CDR1 SGHTA and CDR2 FQGNSA. J gave up 6 bases and V 3 bases, and 2 bases lay outside the gene matches. The CDR3 has 14 residues. The CDR3 region is CASSFRTGGNIQYF. The CDR3 region has the DNA TGTGCCAGCAGCTTTAGGACAGGGGGAAACATTCAGTACTTC. Complete variable domain (other parts from reference TRBV7-2 and TRBJ2-4): GAGVSQSPSNKVTEKGKDVELRCDPISGHTALYWYRQSLGQGLEFLIYFQGNSAPDKSGLPSDRFSAERTGGSVSTLTIQRTQQEDSAVYLCASSFRTGGNIQYFGAGTRLSVL.

V and J are TRBV5-6 and TRBJ2-3; 9 nucleotides match TRBD2. Germline trimming cut 5 bases from V and 5 bases from J; bases unmatched to any gene: 9. CDR1 SGHDT and CDR2 YYEEEE come from the germline V gene. This CDR3 comprises 15 residues. CDR3 in DNA: TGTGCCAGCAGGCCAAGCGGGAGGCCGATAGATACGCAGTATTTT. This translates into CASRPSGRPIDTQYF.

The gene calls are TRBV24-1 and TRBJ1-5; perhaps TRBD1 as D (6 bases). CDR1 KGHDR and CDR2 SFDVKD come from the germline V gene. V lost 5 bases and J 7 bases, leaving 20 bases between the germline ends. The CDR3 consists of 16 residues. The CDR3 DNA follows: TGTGCCACCAGTGTCCGGAAGGGGGGGCAGGGACAGCCCCAGCATTTT. This gives the protein CATSVRKGGQGQPQHF.

The V gene is TRBV11-2, the J gene TRBJ1-2, with TRBD1 matching 9 bases. V dropped 5 bases and J dropped 8; count of bases not matched to a gene: 12. The CDR3 extends over 15 amino acids. CDR1 and CDR2 (germline): SGHAT, FQNNGV. The CDR3 DNA sequence: TGTGCCAGCAGCAAAGCGGGACAGGGCCATCTGGGCTACACCTTC. It is translated as CASSKAGQGHLGYTF.

V usage is TRBV12-3 or TRBV12-4 and J usage is TRBJ1-5; D call uncertain. The CDR3 is made up of 13 amino acids. Trimming removed 3 bases at V and 4 bases at J, with 7 bases between. In DNA, the CDR3 is TGTGCCAGCAGTTTTGTATTAAATCAGCCCCAGCATTTT. This codes for CASSFVLNQPQHF.

This clone was counted once. J is TRBJ1-5 and V is TRBV4-2; no reliable D call. V was cut by 0 bases and J by 0 bases, with 12 bases left in between. Germline V CDR1 and CDR2: LGHNA, YNFKEQ. This CDR3 has 17 residues. Here the CDR3 reads CASSQEPRVVSNQPQHF. Here the CDR3 DNA reads TGTGCCAGCAGCCAAGAACCCCGAGTGGTTAGCAATCAGCCCCAGCATTTT.

This chain uses TRBV27 with TRBJ2-1, with no clear D. The CDR3 is 13 amino acids. CDR1 and CDR2 (germline): MNHEY, SMNVEV (reference sequence). V dropped 6 bases and J dropped 1 base, with 7 bases sitting between them. For the CDR3, the DNA is TGTGCCAGCAGCCTAGGTTCCTACAATGAGCAGTTCTTC. Amino acid sequence: CASSLGSYNEQFF.

This clone was picked up a small number of times. The J gene is TRBJ1-4, the V gene TRBV6-2 or TRBV6-3; D is ambiguous. Trimming left V 1 base short and J 8 bases short, with 23 bases between. The CDR3 runs to 18 residues. Germline V CDR1 and CDR2: MNHEY, SVGEGT. CDR3 loop: CASSYWISGRPIEEKLFF. In DNA form, the CDR3 reads TGTGCCAGCAGTTACTGGATATCGGGGAGGCCCATAGAAGAAAAACTGTTTTTT.

V usage is TRBV30 and J usage is TRBJ1-2; a possible D gene is TRBD1 (6 bases). The germline V and J ends were trimmed by 0 bases and 1 base, with 15 bases remaining between them. The CDR3 covers 16 residues. Per the germline V gene, CDR1 is GTSNPN and CDR2 is SVGIG (reference sequence). The CDR3 DNA reads TGTGCCTGGAGTGTATTACAGGGTCCCGTTAACTATGGCTACACCTTC. This encodes CAWSVLQGPVNYGYTF.

The J gene is TRBJ1-1, the V gene TRBV5-3; D gene uncertain. TRBV5-3 counts as an open reading frame of uncertain function. The V gene lost 0 bases and the J gene lost 2 bases, with 8 bases spanning the gap. CDR3 length: 14 amino acids. For the CDR3, the DNA is TGTGCCAGAAGCTTGGCCGAGGTTAACACTGAAGCTTTCTTT. Translation gives CARSLAEVNTEAFF.

V and J are TRBV28 and TRBJ2-5; D is uncertain. Germline lookup yields CDR1 MDHEN and CDR2 SYDVKM. The CDR3 spans 16 residues. The V end was cut by 6 bases, the J end by 5 bases, with 22 bases between. The CDR3: CASSHTLDHFGETQYF. The CDR3 DNA sequence: TGTGCCAGCAGCCACACCCTAGACCATTTTGGGGAGACCCAGTACTTC. The variable domain in full, completed from reference TRBV28 and TRBJ2-5, reads DVKVTQSSRYLVKRTGEKVFLECVQDMDHENMFWYRQDPGLGLRLIYFSYDVKMKEKGDIPEGYSVSREKKERFSLILESASTNQTSMYLCASSHTLDHFGETQYFGPGTRLLVL.

This sequence joins TRBV5-4 and TRBJ1-1; D might be TRBD1 (6 bases). Deletions cut 0 bases from V and 1 base from J, with 7 bases between. Germline CDR1 is SGHNT and CDR2 is YYREEE (reference sequence). This CDR3 contains 14 residues. CDR3 in amino acids: CASSLEGQNTEAFF. DNA for the CDR3: TGTGCCAGCAGCTTGGAGGGACAGAACACTGAAGCTTTCTTT. Using reference TRBV5-4 and TRBJ1-1 for the parts outside the CDR3, the full variable domain is ETGVTQSPTHLIKTRGQQVTLRCSSQSGHNTVSWYQQALGQGPQFIFQYYREEENGRGNFPPRFSGLQFPNYSSELNVNALELDDSALYLCASSLEGQNTEAFFGQGTRLTVV.

Only one count was recorded for this clone. CDR3 DNA: TGTGCCAGCAGCTTAACAGGTACCTACGAGCAGTACTTC. Amino acids: CASSLTGTYEQYF. The chain has TRBV7-8 and TRBJ2-7; a weak D match, TRBD1 (5 bases). Trimming shortened V by 2 bases and J by 2 bases, and 7 bases separated the two germline ends. CDR3 length: 13 amino acids. Germline V gene lookup returns CDR1 SGHVS and CDR2 FQNEAQ.

V usage is TRBV6-5 and J usage is TRBJ1-2; D unclear. The V end lost 6 bases, the J end lost 3 bases, and 11 bases lay between the germline ends. CDR1 is MNHEY, CDR2 SVGAGI, per germline. The CDR3 is 13 amino acids. CDR3 bases: TGTGCCAGCAGAGGTGGAACAGACTATGGCTACACCTTC. Encoded protein: CASRGGTDYGYTF.

The CDR3 sequence: CASSQEAGLDVWGNEQFF. The CDR3 nucleotides are TGTGCCAGCAGCCAAGAAGCGGGACTCGACGTGTGGGGCAATGAGCAGTTCTTC. V gene TRBV14 combines with J gene TRBJ2-1, with 7 bases that match TRBD2. This CDR3 region has 18 residues. CDR1 is SGHDN and CDR2 is FVKESK in the germline V gene. The V and J ends lost 0 bases and 6 bases, in that order; junction bases with no gene match: 14.

The rearrangement uses TRBV7-8 and TRBJ1-2; TRBD1 is a possible D gene (5 bases). CDR1 SGHVS and CDR2 FQNEAQ come from the germline V gene. Trimming left V 1 base short and J 4 bases short, with 28 bases between. This CDR3 region has 20 residues. The chain's CDR3 is CASSLGRGGVLLTDPYGYTF. The CDR3 DNA reads TGTGCCAGCAGCTTAGGCCGGGGGGGGGTTCTCTTAACCGACCCCTATGGCTACACCTTC. Full variable domain (missing parts from reference TRBV7-8 and TRBJ1-2): GAGVSQSPRYKVAKRGQDVALRCDPISGHVSLFWYQQALGQGPEFLTYFQNEAQLDKSGLPSDRFFAERPEGSVSTLKIQRTQQEDSAVYLCASSLGRGGVLLTDPYGYTFGSGTRLTVV.

This clone came up once. The chain recombines TRBV5-8 with TRBJ1-5; D possibly corresponds to TRBD1 (6 bases). The V end lost 3 bases, the J end lost 0 bases, and 10 bases lay between the germline ends. The CDR3 runs to 15 residues. CDR1 and CDR2 (germline): SGHTS, YDEGEE. The CDR3 here is CASSSGQISNQPQHF. CDR3 coding DNA: TGTGCCAGCAGCTCAGGACAGATTAGCAATCAGCCCCAGCATTTT.

Only a few counts were recorded for this clone. The chain joins TRBV5-4 to TRBJ2-2; D unclear. Germline V gives CDR1 SGHNT, CDR2 YYREEE (reference sequence). The CDR3 covers 15 residues. V was trimmed by 0 bases and J by 2 bases, leaving 8 bases between them. This chain's CDR3 is CASSLAAQNTGELFF. In nucleotides, the CDR3 is TGTGCCAGCAGCTTGGCCGCACAAAACACCGGGGAGCTGTTTTTT.

As to this clone: In this CDR3 the conserved last residue, phenylalanine or tryptophan, is missing, so a read error is likely. It is unclear where the CDR3 begins or ends on the DNA, so no DNA is shown, and the CDR3 is as TCRdb lists it. The rearrangement uses TRBV15 and TRBJ1-5; the D call TRBD1 from the table was never checked on the DNA. Germline-derived CDR1 and CDR2 are LNHNV and YYDKDF (reference sequence). The CDR3 sequence runs 13 residues, both termini included. The chain's CDR3 is CATSRDPTGAKTL.